This T cell receptor (beta chain) was profiled in a study of T-cell memory formation after mild COVID-19. In the case of this clonotype: Antigen: not known.

General study points: Clones that shrank (day 15 to 85) were balanced CD4/CD8, whereas later expanders leaned CD4+.

V lost 7 bases and J lost 5, with 13 bases in between. This CDR3 spans 13 amino acids. Germline V gives CDR1 KGHDR, CDR2 SFDVKD. TCRdb fed the 5' RACE reads into MiXCR, producing one record per CDR3 protein. The sample includes 250,000 to 350,000 distinct CDR3 sequences, 15% to 20% seen only once; the top ten take 23%. This clonotype was sampled from a man in his late teens or twenties who had mild COVID-19 (a few samples of this study predate the infection). Cell type and time point are not known. V gene TRBV24-1 combines with J gene TRBJ2-5, with TRBD1 as a possible D gene (6 bases). The sequenced sample consisted of PBMCs or a T cell subset sorted from them (not recorded which). CDR3 residues: CATRGGPKETQYF. DNA for the CDR3: TGTGCCACCAGAGGGGGTCCCAAGGAGACCCAGTACTTC.